These 15 T cell receptor beta chains originate from one sample sequenced in a study of T cells after yellow fever vaccination (dated by TCRdb to between 2018 and 2020). The treatment or condition label on this specimen signifies: live attenuated yellow fever vaccine strain. Library creation used 5' RACE. The listed sequencing device is Illumina NovaSeq 6000. TCRdb's own reprocessing of the public reads used fastp at Q25 and MiXCR and kept productive beta chains. One record per CDR3 amino acid sequence lists the most common genes and DNA. This sample gives about 160,000 distinct CDR3 sequences in total; around 8.5% of them show up just once. The ten largest clones take up around 35% of the sample. The sample in question was CD8+ T cells sorted from PBMCs, obtained 45 days after the yellow fever booster vaccination. These receptors were obtained from a man between 18 and 29 years old who received the YFV17D yellow fever vaccine.

This clonotype was counted a few times. V usage is TRBV4-3 and J usage is TRBJ1-1, with D perhaps matching TRBD1 (6 bases). The CDR3 runs to 14 residues. Trimming took off 4 bases at V and 5 bases at J, with 14 bases between the two ends. Germline V CDR1 and CDR2: LGHNA, YSLEER. Written as DNA, the CDR3 is TGCGCCAGCAGCCCTCGGAGGGGGGGGACTGAAGCTTTCTTT. Its protein product is CASSPRRGGTEAFF.

This clonotype was seen more than once but under ten times. This chain connects TRBV29-1 to TRBJ1-2; TRBD1 aligns across 7 bases. This CDR3 has 14 residues. The germline gives CDR1 SQVTM, CDR2 ANQGSEA. Trimming cost V 1 base and J 1 base; bases outside gene matches: 3. The CDR3 reads CSVEVDRDNYGYTF. DNA of the CDR3: TGCAGCGTTGAAGTCGACAGGGATAACTATGGCTACACCTTC.

J is TRBJ2-1 and V is TRBV4-1, with 14 positions matching TRBD2. The CDR3 has 19 amino acids. Germline V gene lookup returns CDR1 MGHRA and CDR2 YSYEKL. Trimming took 2 bases from V and 0 from J; bases not matched to a gene: 6. Here the CDR3 DNA reads TGCGCCAGCAGCCAACTGGGGACTAGCGGGGGTAGCTCCTACAATGAGCAGTTCTTC. It codes for CASSQLGTSGGSSYNEQFF.

This clonotype has more than one count but fewer than ten. This chain connects TRBV7-2 to TRBJ2-7; TRBD2 might be the D (6 bases). This CDR3 comprises 15 residues. Germline CDR1 is SGHTA and CDR2 is FQGNSA. Trimming pared 0 bases from V and 4 bases from J, leaving 13 bases between. The CDR3 protein is CASSLAGGLAYEQYV. Here the CDR3 DNA reads TGTGCCAGCAGCTTAGCGGGGGGTCTGGCGTACGAGCAGTACGTC.

The genes are TRBV30 and TRBJ1-2, with D possibly TRBD1 on 6 matching bases. The CDR3 consists of 15 residues. With 0 bases removed from V and 7 bases from J, the gap between germline ends came to 18 bases. CDR1 and CDR2 (germline): GTSNPN, SVGIG (reference sequence). The CDR3 region is CAWSVHSRGYGGYTF. CDR3 DNA sequence: TGTGCCTGGAGTGTACACAGTAGGGGGTACGGTGGCTACACCTTC.

The chain recombines TRBV6-1 with TRBJ2-7; D is ambiguous. The V and J ends lost 6 bases and 5 bases respectively, with 17 bases between them. The CDR3 contains 14 residues. Germline CDR1 is MNHNS and CDR2 is SASEGT. CDR3 amino acids: CASRLASWVNEQYV. CDR3 DNA sequence: TGTGCCAGCAGACTGGCCTCTTGGGTCAACGAGCAGTACGTC.

This clonotype was detected only a few times. This rearrangement joins TRBV4-3 to TRBJ2-7; 9 bases map to TRBD2. Germline CDR1 reads LGHNA; CDR2 reads YSLEER. Germline trimming cut 4 bases from V and 4 bases from J; bases unmatched to any gene: 11. The CDR3 is 16 residues long. The CDR3 DNA reads as TGCGCCAGCAGCCCGGGGACGGCTAGCGGGGTTTACGAGCAGTACTTC. It codes for CASSPGTASGVYEQYF.

This chain joins TRBV4-2 and TRBJ1-2; 11 bases are a match to TRBD1. Germline V gene sequence: CDR1 LGHNA, CDR2 YNFKEQ. The CDR3 consists of 17 residues. V was pared by 0 bases and J by 7 bases, with 10 bases of the junction left unmatched. The CDR3 DNA sequence: TGTGCCAGCAGCCAAGATTTGTCCTTCGGGACAGGGGGTGGCTACACCTTC. Protein sequence: CASSQDLSFGTGGGYTF.

This chain joins TRBV7-3 and TRBJ2-3; 10 positions match TRBD1. J gave up 1 base and V 5 bases, and 6 bases lay outside the gene matches. CDR1 and CDR2 from the germline V gene are SGHTA and FQGTGA. This CDR3 has 16 residues. As DNA, the CDR3 is TGTGCCAGCAGCCCGACAGGGGGCTATCGCACAGATACGCAGTATTTT. Translating gives CASSPTGGYRTDTQYF. The full variable domain, in which reference TRBV7-3 and TRBJ2-3 provide the parts outside the CDR3, is GAGVSQTPSNKVTEKGKYVELRCDPISGHTALYWYRQSLGQGPEFLIYFQGTGAADDSGLPNDRFFAVRPEGSVSTLKIQRTERGDSAVYLCASSPTGGYRTDTQYFGPGTRLTVL.

This clonotype showed up just a few times. The J gene is TRBJ2-5, the V gene TRBV3-1; 7 bases map to TRBD2. The CDR3 sequence is 14 residues long. Germline V lookup: CDR1 LGHDT, CDR2 YNNKEL (reference sequence). V was pared by 7 bases and J by 5 bases, with 10 bases of the junction left unmatched. CDR3 loop: CASILATSPETQYF. CDR3 DNA: TGTGCCAGCATACTAGCGACTAGCCCGGAGACCCAGTACTTC.

This clonotype was counted many times. The chain combines TRBV24-1 with TRBJ2-3; D call uncertain. The CDR3 covers 14 residues. CDR1 is KGHDR, CDR2 SFDVKD, per germline. V was clipped by 4 bases and J by 5 bases, with 12 bases between them. The CDR3 loop reads CATSDLDVRDTQYF. DNA of the CDR3: TGTGCCACCAGTGACCTGGACGTAAGAGATACGCAGTATTTT.

This sequence joins TRBV4-3 and TRBJ1-1; maybe TRBD1 (5 bases). V was cut by 0 bases and J by 3 bases, with 14 bases left in between. Germline CDR1 and CDR2: LGHNA and YSLEER. This CDR3 has 16 amino acids. The CDR3, as DNA: TGCGCCAGCAGCCAAGATGGGGCAAGGTTGGACACTGAAGCTTTCTTT. It is translated as CASSQDGARLDTEAFF.

This chain uses TRBV27 with TRBJ2-4, with no clear D. The V and J ends lost 4 bases and 0 bases respectively, with 10 bases between them. The CDR3 contains 15 residues. CDR1 MNHEY and CDR2 SMNVEV come from the germline V gene (reference sequence). CDR3 coding DNA: TGTGCCAGCAGTTCCCCCGATTCAGCCAAAAACATTCAGTACTTC. Its protein product is CASSSPDSAKNIQYF.

A few counts support this clonotype. CDR3 residues: CASSSLDYPWEQYF. As DNA, the CDR3 is TGCGCCAGCAGCTCCCTCGACTACCCCTGGGAGCAGTACTTC. This chain uses TRBV5-1 with TRBJ2-7; D might be TRBD2 (5 bases). Germline CDR1 reads SGHRS; CDR2 reads YFSETQ. V lost 3 bases, J lost 7 bases, and 17 bases lay in between. CDR3 length: 14 amino acids.

V and J are TRBV7-2 and TRBJ2-7; TRBD2 matches at 12 bases. CDR1 is SGHTA and CDR2 is FQGNSA in the germline V gene. There are 20 residues in the CDR3. V dropped 5 bases and J dropped 2; count of bases not matched to a gene: 19. The CDR3 loop reads CASSLPSRTSGVLDPYEQYF. Written as DNA, the CDR3 is TGTGCCAGCAGCCTCCCATCCCGGACTAGCGGGGTTCTCGACCCCTACGAGCAGTACTTC.